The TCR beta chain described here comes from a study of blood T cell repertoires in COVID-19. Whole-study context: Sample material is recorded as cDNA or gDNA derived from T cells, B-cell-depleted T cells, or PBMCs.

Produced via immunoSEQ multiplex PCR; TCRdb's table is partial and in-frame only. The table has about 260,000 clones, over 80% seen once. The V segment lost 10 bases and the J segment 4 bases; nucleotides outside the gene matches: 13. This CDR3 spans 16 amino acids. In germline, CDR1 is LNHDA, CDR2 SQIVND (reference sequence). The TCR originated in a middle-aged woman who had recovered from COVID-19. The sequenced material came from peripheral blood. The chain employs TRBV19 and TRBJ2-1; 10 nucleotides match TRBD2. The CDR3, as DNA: TGTGCCACCGCAAGATTTAGCGGGGGGACGTACAATGAGCAGTTCTTC. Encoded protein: CATARFSGGTYNEQFF.